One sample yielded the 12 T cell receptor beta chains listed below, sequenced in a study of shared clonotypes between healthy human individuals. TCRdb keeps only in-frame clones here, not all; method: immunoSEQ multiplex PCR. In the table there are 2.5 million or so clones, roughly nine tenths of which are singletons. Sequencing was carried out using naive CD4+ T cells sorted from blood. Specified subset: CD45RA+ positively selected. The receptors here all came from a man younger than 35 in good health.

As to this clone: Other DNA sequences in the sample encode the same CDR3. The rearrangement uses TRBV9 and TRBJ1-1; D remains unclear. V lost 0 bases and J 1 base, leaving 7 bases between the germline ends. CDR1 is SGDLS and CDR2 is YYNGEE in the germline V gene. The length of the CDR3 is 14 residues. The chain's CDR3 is CASSVGASNTEAFF. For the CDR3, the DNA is TGTGCCAGCAGCGTAGGGGCCTCGAACACTGAAGCTTTCTTT.

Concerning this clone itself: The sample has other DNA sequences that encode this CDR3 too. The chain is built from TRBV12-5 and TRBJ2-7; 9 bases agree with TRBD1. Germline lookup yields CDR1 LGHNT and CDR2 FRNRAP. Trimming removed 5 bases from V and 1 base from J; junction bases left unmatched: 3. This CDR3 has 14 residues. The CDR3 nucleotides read TGTGCTAGTGGTCCGGGACAGGGATCCTACGAGCAGTACTTC. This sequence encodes CASGPGQGSYEQYF.

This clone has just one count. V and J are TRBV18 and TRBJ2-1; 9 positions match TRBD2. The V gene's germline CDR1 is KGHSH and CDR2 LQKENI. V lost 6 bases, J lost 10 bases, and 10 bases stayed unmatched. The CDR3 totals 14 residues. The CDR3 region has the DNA TGTGCCAGCTCCCCCCAGCGGGGGGACCTCGAGCAGTTCTTC. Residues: CASSPQRGDLEQFF.

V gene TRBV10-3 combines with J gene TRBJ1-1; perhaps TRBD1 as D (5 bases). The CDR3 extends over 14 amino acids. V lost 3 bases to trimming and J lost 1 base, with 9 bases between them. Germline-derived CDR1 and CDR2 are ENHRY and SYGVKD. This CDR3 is CAISDTGRNTEAFF. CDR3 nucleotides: TGTGCCATCAGTGACACGGGACGGAACACTGAAGCTTTCTTT.

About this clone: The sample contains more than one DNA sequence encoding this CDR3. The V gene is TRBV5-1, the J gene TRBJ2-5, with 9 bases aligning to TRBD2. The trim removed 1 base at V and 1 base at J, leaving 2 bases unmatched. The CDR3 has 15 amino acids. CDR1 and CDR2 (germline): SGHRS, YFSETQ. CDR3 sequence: CASSLRAGGQETQYF. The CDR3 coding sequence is TGCGCCAGCAGCTTGCGAGCGGGGGGCCAAGAGACCCAGTACTTC.

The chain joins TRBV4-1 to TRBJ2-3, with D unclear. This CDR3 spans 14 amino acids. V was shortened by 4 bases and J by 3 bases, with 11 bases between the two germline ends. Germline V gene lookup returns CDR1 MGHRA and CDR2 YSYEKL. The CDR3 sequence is CASSPSDITDTQYF. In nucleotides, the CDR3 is TGCGCCAGCAGCCCTTCCGATATTACAGATACGCAGTATTTT.

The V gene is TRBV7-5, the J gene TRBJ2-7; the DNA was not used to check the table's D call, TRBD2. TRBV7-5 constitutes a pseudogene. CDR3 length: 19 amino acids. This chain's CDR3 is CARSSHPYGLAGTFYEQYF. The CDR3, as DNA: TGTGCCAGAAGCTCACACCCCTATGGACTAGCGGGAACCTTCTACGAGCAGTACTTC.

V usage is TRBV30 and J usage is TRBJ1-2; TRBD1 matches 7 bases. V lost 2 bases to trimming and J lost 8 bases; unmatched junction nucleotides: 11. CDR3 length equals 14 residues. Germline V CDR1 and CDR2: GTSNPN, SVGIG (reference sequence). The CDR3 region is CAWSKDRTPGGYTF. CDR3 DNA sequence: TGTGCCTGGAGTAAGGACAGGACCCCAGGAGGCTACACCTTC.

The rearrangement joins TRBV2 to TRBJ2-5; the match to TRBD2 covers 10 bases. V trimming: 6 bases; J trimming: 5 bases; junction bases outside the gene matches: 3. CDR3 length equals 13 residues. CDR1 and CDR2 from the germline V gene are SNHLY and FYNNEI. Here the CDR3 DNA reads TGTGCCAGCAGCGCGGGACTAGCGGAGACCCAGTACTTC. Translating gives CASSAGLAETQYF.

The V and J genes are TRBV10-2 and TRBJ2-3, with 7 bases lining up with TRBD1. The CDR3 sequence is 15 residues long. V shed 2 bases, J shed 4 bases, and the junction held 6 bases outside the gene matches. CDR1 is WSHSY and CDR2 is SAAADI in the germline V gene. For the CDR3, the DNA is TGCGCCAGCAGTGAGGCTGACAGGGCCGCAGATACGCAGTATTTT. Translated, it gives CASSEADRAADTQYF.

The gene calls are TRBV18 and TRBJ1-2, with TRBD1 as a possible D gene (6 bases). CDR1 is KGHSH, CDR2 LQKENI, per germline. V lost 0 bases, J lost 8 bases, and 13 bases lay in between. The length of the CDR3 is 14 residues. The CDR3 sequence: CASSPPTAGVGYTF. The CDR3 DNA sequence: TGTGCCAGCTCACCACCCACGGCAGGGGTAGGCTACACCTTC.

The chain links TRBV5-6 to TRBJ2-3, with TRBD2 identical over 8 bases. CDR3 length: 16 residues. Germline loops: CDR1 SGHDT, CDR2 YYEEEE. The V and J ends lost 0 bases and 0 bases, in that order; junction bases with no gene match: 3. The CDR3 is CASSLARGGSTDTQYF. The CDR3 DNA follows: TGTGCCAGCAGCTTGGCTCGGGGGGGAAGCACAGATACGCAGTATTTT.